One sample yielded the 14 T cell receptor beta chains listed below, sequenced in a study of response to subunit inactivated influenza vaccine. TCRdb passed the RT-PCR reads through MiXCR, listing each CDR3 protein once. The table includes a few hundred thousand distinct CDR3 sequences, approximately 7.3% detected once. Sequenced here: PBMCs from blood, sampled around 25 months after vaccination. These receptors all come from a man in his fifties or sixties who received an inactivated influenza vaccine.

This clonotype was counted at least ten times. V gene TRBV28 combines with J gene TRBJ1-2, with D tentatively TRBD1 (6 bases). From germline, CDR1 is MDHEN and CDR2 SYDVKM. The CDR3 is 11 amino acids. V lost 8 bases and J lost 6, with 10 bases in between. CDR3 amino acids: CASVEGDGYTF. CDR3 in DNA: TGTGCCAGCGTCGAGGGGGATGGCTACACCTTC.

This clonotype showed up just a few times. The rearrangement joins TRBV4-2 to TRBJ2-3; 13 bases map to TRBD2. V dropped 6 bases and J dropped 5; count of bases not matched to a gene: 17. This CDR3 has 19 residues. The germline V gene encodes CDR1 LGHNA and CDR2 YNFKEQ. The CDR3 is CASRPLAGGLRSAEDTQYF. The DNA for the CDR3 is TGTGCCAGCAGGCCACTAGCGGGGGGGCTAAGATCCGCAGAAGATACGCAGTATTTT.

V is TRBV20-1 and J is TRBJ2-7; D is perhaps TRBD1 or TRBD2 (7 bases each). Germline CDR1 DFQATT, CDR2 SNEGSKA (reference sequence). This CDR3 has 14 residues. The V and J ends lost 7 bases and 3 bases respectively, with 19 bases between them. CDR3 in amino acids: CSVKGGDSLYEQYF. The CDR3 DNA reads as TGCAGTGTCAAGGGGGGGGACAGCCTCTACGAGCAGTACTTC.

V is TRBV20-1 and J is TRBJ2-5, with TRBD2 matching 9 bases. The CDR3 runs 16 residues. CDR1 and CDR2 (germline): DFQATT, SNEGSKA (reference sequence). J gave up 2 bases and V 1 base, and 8 bases lay outside the gene matches. The CDR3 protein is CSARGLAGSLQETQYF. Written as DNA, the CDR3 is TGCAGTGCTAGAGGGCTAGCGGGATCCTTACAAGAGACCCAGTACTTC.

In its sample, this clonotype was seen a few times. V usage is TRBV12-3 or TRBV12-4 and J usage is TRBJ1-4; D not resolved. Trimming removed 6 bases from V and 6 bases from J, with 5 bases in between. The CDR3 length is 11 residues. CDR3 in amino acids: CASSQYEKLFF. The CDR3 DNA is TGTGCCAGCAGCCAATATGAAAAACTGTTTTTT.

This clonotype was found many times. CDR3 in amino acids: CASSQEGVRGRTGELFF. The CDR3 nucleotides read TGTGCCAGCAGCCAAGAGGGCGTCAGGGGGCGAACCGGGGAGCTGTTTTTT. The gene calls are TRBV3-1 and TRBJ2-2; TRBD1 matches at 8 bases. Germline V CDR1 and CDR2: LGHDT, YNNKEL (reference sequence). V gave up 0 bases and J gave up 5 bases; unmatched junction bases: 8. The CDR3 consists of 17 residues.

The sample holds many counts of this clonotype. CDR3 loop: CASSNDGISGTEAFF. For the CDR3, the DNA is TGCGCCAGCAGCAATGACGGGATCTCGGGAACTGAAGCTTTCTTT. The V gene is TRBV5-1, the J gene TRBJ1-1, with D unclear. Germline V gives CDR1 SGHRS, CDR2 YFSETQ. The germline V and J ends were trimmed by 4 bases and 5 bases, with 18 bases remaining between them. This CDR3 has 15 amino acids.

V and J are TRBV27 and TRBJ1-2; D remains unclear. Looked up from germline, CDR1 is MNHEY and CDR2 is SMNVEV (reference sequence). The V end was cut by 2 bases, the J end by 2 bases, with 9 bases between. The CDR3 contains 14 residues. CDR3 sequence: CASSLRGANYGYTF. Written as DNA, the CDR3 is TGTGCCAGCAGTTTACGGGGAGCAAACTATGGCTACACCTTC.

Points on this clonotype: Being one base from a much bigger clone, this may be a read error. The CDR3 sequence: CATSTGGGSYNEQFF. Here the CDR3 DNA reads TGTGCCACCAGCACAGGGGGCGGATCATACAATGAGCAGTTCTTC. The V call is TRBV7-2, the J call TRBJ2-1; 9 nucleotides agree with TRBD1. Germline lookup yields CDR1 SGHTA and CDR2 FQGNSA. There are 15 residues in the CDR3.

This clonotype was detected only a few times. The chain links TRBV20-1 to TRBJ1-1; D possibly corresponds to TRBD1 (5 bases). This CDR3 is built from 15 residues. The germline V gene has CDR1 DFQATT and CDR2 SNEGSKA (reference sequence). V was clipped by 0 bases and J by 4 bases, with 15 bases between them. For the CDR3, the DNA is TGCAGTGCTAGAGATGGGGCAGGGTTCCGCACTGAAGCTTTCTTT. This gives the protein CSARDGAGFRTEAFF.

In regard to this clonotype: One end of the junction is discordant with germline, which a read error may explain. The chain employs TRBV5-1 and TRBJ1-6; D might be TRBD1 (5 bases). This CDR3 is built from 14 residues. Germline CDR1 is SGHRS and CDR2 is YFSETQ. The CDR3 coding sequence is TGCGCCAGCAGCTACTTGACAGATAATCCACCCCTCCACTTT. Translated, it gives CASSYLTDNPPLHF.

There are a few counts of this clonotype. The V gene is TRBV3-1, the J gene TRBJ1-6, with D perhaps TRBD1 (6 bases). V was pared by 4 bases and J by 7 bases, with 14 bases between. Germline V lookup: CDR1 LGHDT, CDR2 YNNKEL (reference sequence). The CDR3 contains 15 residues. CDR3 in amino acids: CASSPTGIGNSPLHF. The CDR3 DNA is TGTGCCAGCAGCCCTACAGGGATCGGGAATTCACCCCTCCACTTT.

This clonotype was detected only a few times. The chain has TRBV20-1 and TRBJ2-5, with TRBD2 identical over 11 bases. The germline V gene encodes CDR1 DFQATT and CDR2 SNEGSKA (reference sequence). The CDR3 totals 15 residues. This chain's CDR3 is CRTTGTSGFQETQYF. DNA for the CDR3: TGCAGAACCACAGGGACTAGCGGATTCCAAGAGACCCAGTACTTC.

This clonotype was seen ten or more times. V and J are TRBV6-5 and TRBJ1-5; D not certain. The CDR3 is made up of 13 amino acids. V shed 0 bases and J shed 9 bases, with 9 bases lying between them. Germline values: CDR1 MNHEY, CDR2 SVGAGI. The CDR3 nucleotides read TGTGCCAGCAGTTACTCGAAGGGCTGGCCCCAGCATTTT. Amino acid sequence: CASSYSKGWPQHF.